The rows below give T cell receptor beta chains drawn from one sample of a study of T cell changes during pregnancy in multiple sclerosis. Profiled with immunoSEQ multiplex PCR; TCRdb holds only in-frame clones, not every one. The sample lists tens of thousands of clones; about 90% were seen once. Material: CD4+ T cells from peripheral blood mononuclear cells, obtained after pregnancy. These receptor sequences come from a female donor in good health, enrolled as a control in a pregnancy study. The CDR3 runs from the conserved cysteine through the conserved F or W. Each record gives: D gene, clone size, V gene, J gene, CDR3 DNA, CDR3 protein. A D gene is named only where the DNA matches it firmly. Clone size is stated in some rows and not others, as once, few, many or a class when expanded.

D: .; size: .; V: TRBV27; J: TRBJ2-5; DNA: TGTGCCAGCAGTTCGCCGGGACTGCAAGGGGAGACCCAGTACTTC; CDR3: CASSSPGLQGETQYF
D: .; size: once; V: TRBV18; J: TRBJ2-2; DNA: TGTGCCAGCTCCTCCCGTGAGCAGGCCTCCACCGGGGAGCTGTTTTTT; CDR3: CASSSREQASTGELFF
D: .; size: .; V: TRBV5-1; J: TRBJ1-4; DNA: TGCGCCAGCAGCTTGGGACAGAGTAATGAAAAACTGTTTTTT; CDR3: CASSLGQSNEKLFF
D: .; size: .; V: TRBV11-2; J: TRBJ2-7; DNA: TGTGCCAGCAGCTTAACAGGGTCCGAGCAGTACTTC; CDR3: CASSLTGSEQYF
D: TRBD1; size: .; V: TRBV30; J: TRBJ1-1; DNA: TGTGCCTGGACGGGACAGCCGAACACTGAAGCTTTCTTT; CDR3: CAWTGQPNTEAFF
D: .; size: once; V: TRBV30; J: TRBJ1-5; DNA: TGTGCCTGGAGTGTACGTGGTCCGGCGGGCAATCAGCCCCAGCATTTT; CDR3: CAWSVRGPAGNQPQHF
D: TRBD1; size: .; V: TRBV6-6; J: TRBJ1-3; DNA: TGTGCCAGCAGTTACTCGCCCCAGGGGGGCACCATATATTTT; CDR3: CASSYSPQGGTIYF
D: .; size: .; V: TRBV19; J: TRBJ2-7; DNA: TGTGCCAGTACTCCGAGACGGGGATCCTACGAGCAGTACTTC; CDR3: CASTPRRGSYEQYF
D: .; size: .; V: TRBV25-1; J: TRBJ2-3; DNA: TGTGCCAGCAGTGAAGGGCCTTGGAATACGCAGTATTTT; CDR3: CASSEGPWNTQYF
D: TRBD2; size: .; V: TRBV7-9; J: TRBJ2-7; DNA: TGTGCCAGCAGCAAAAGGACTAGCCGCTCCTACGAGCAGTACTTC; CDR3: CASSKRTSRSYEQYF
D: TRBD2; size: .; V: TRBV30; J: TRBJ2-1; DNA: TGTGCCTGGGGCGGACTAGCGGACAATGAGCAGTTCTTC; CDR3: CAWGGLADNEQFF
D: TRBD2; size: .; V: TRBV7-9; J: TRBJ2-4; DNA: TGTGCCAGCAGCCCACTGGGAGCTAGCGGCAACATTCAGTACTTC; CDR3: CASSPLGASGNIQYF
D: .; size: .; V: TRBV5-1; J: TRBJ2-7; DNA: TGCGCCAGCAGCCCCCTTACTAGGTACGACGACGAGCAGTACTTC; CDR3: CASSPLTRYDDEQYF
D: TRBD2; size: .; V: TRBV7-2; J: TRBJ2-5; DNA: TGTGCCAGCAGCCCGGCCCTCGCGGGAGGGGTGGAGACCCAGTACTTC; CDR3: CASSPALAGGVETQYF
D: .; size: .; V: TRBV19; J: TRBJ2-7; DNA: TGTGCCAGTAGTACCCCTAGAATCTACGAGCAGTACTTC; CDR3: CASSTPRIYEQYF
D: TRBD1; size: .; V: TRBV27; J: TRBJ1-2; DNA: TGTGCCAGCAGTCCCCGGACAGGGACTACGAAAAACTATGGCTACACCTTC; CDR3: CASSPRTGTTKNYGYTF
D: .; size: once; V: TRBV5-6; J: TRBJ2-3; DNA: TGTGCCAGCAGCCTCAGCACAGATACGCAGTATTTT; CDR3: CASSLSTDTQYF
D: .; size: .; V: TRBV4-1; J: TRBJ1-2; DNA: TGCGCCAGCAGCCAAGCCTACTTTACAGGGATGGAGGGCTACACCTTC; CDR3: CASSQAYFTGMEGYTF
D: TRBD1; size: .; V: TRBV7-6; J: TRBJ2-7; DNA: TGTGCCAGCAGCTCATCCACGGGGACAGGGTTTATGGGCTACGAGCAGTACTTC; CDR3: CASSSSTGTGFMGYEQYF
D: .; size: once; V: TRBV5-1; J: TRBJ1-2; DNA: TGCGCCAGCAGCTTGTCAGGGGTCGACTATGGCTACACCTTC; CDR3: CASSLSGVDYGYTF
D: TRBD1; size: .; V: TRBV18; J: TRBJ1-4; DNA: TGTGCCAGCTCACCACCGACAGGGCATTCTAATGAAAAACTGTTTTTT; CDR3: CASSPPTGHSNEKLFF
D: TRBD2; size: .; V: TRBV19; J: TRBJ2-3; DNA: TGTGCCAGTAGTATGAGACTAGCGGGAGTAGTAGATACGCAGTATTTT; CDR3: CASSMRLAGVVDTQYF
D: .; size: .; V: TRBV7-9; J: TRBJ1-1; DNA: TGTGCCAGCAGCCCTGGACTGATGAACACTGAAGCTTTCTTT; CDR3: CASSPGLMNTEAFF
D: .; size: .; V: TRBV5-6; J: TRBJ2-7; DNA: TGTGCCAGCAGCTTTCTTGCAATAACTCATTACGAGCAGTACTTC; CDR3: CASSFLAITHYEQYF
D: .; size: .; V: TRBV15; J: TRBJ1-5; DNA: TGTGCCACCAGCAGAGATCGTAGCAGCAATCAGCCCCAGCATTTT; CDR3: CATSRDRSSNQPQHF
D: TRBD2; size: .; V: TRBV7-8; J: TRBJ2-1; DNA: TGTGCCAGCAGCCAGACTCTGAGGCTAGCGGGTGCCCCGGGCAATGAGCAGTTCTTC; CDR3: CASSQTLRLAGAPGNEQFF
D: .; size: .; V: TRBV6-1; J: TRBJ1-1; DNA: TGTGCCAGCAGTGGACAGATGAACACTGAAGCTTTCTTT; CDR3: CASSGQMNTEAFF
D: TRBD2; size: medium-sized; V: TRBV4-2; J: TRBJ2-7; DNA: TGTGCCAGCAGCCAAGGACTAGCGGGCTCCTACGAGCAGTACTTC; CDR3: CASSQGLAGSYEQYF
D: .; size: .; V: TRBV19; J: TRBJ2-2; DNA: TGTGCCAGTAGTATGTGGGAGACCGGGGAGCTGTTTTTT; CDR3: CASSMWETGELFF
D: .; size: .; V: TRBV14; J: TRBJ2-1; DNA: TGTGCCAGCAGCCAAGATCTCTACCCCCCCTACAATGAGCAGTTCTTC; CDR3: CASSQDLYPPYNEQFF
D: TRBD1; size: .; V: TRBV6-5; J: TRBJ1-1; DNA: TGTGCCAGCAGTCAAACAGGGGGCGGGGAAGCTTTCTTT; CDR3: CASSQTGGGEAFF
D: .; size: once; V: TRBV2; J: TRBJ1-1; DNA: TGTGCCAGCAACCTGGTCCGGGACACTGAAGCTTTCTTT; CDR3: CASNLVRDTEAFF
D: .; size: .; V: TRBV18; J: TRBJ2-7; DNA: TGTGCCAGCTCACCACCGCAGGTTTTCGCCTTGGCAGGGGAAACCTACGAGCAGTACTTC; CDR3: CASSPPQVFALAGETYEQYF
D: TRBD2; size: .; V: TRBV5-4; J: TRBJ2-2; DNA: TGTGCCAGCAGCTGGAAGCGGGAGTTTGGTACCGGGGAGCTGTTTTTT; CDR3: CASSWKREFGTGELFF
D: .; size: once; V: TRBV25-1; J: TRBJ2-3; DNA: TGTGCCAGCAGTGAAAAGGGGGATACGCAGTATTTT; CDR3: CASSEKGDTQYF
D: .; size: .; V: TRBV28; J: TRBJ2-7; DNA: TGTGCCAGCAGTTTAATCACCAGGGAACAGTACTTC; CDR3: CASSLITREQYF
D: TRBD1; size: .; V: TRBV12-5; J: TRBJ1-2; DNA: TGTGCTAGTGGTTTGCCCCAAACAGGGGGCCTTGGCTACACCTTC; CDR3: CASGLPQTGGLGYTF
D: .; size: .; V: TRBV5-6; J: TRBJ2-3; DNA: TGTGCCAGCAGCCCATACTCGACAGATACGCAGTATTTT; CDR3: CASSPYSTDTQYF
D: TRBD2; size: once; V: TRBV11-2; J: TRBJ2-3; DNA: TGTGCCAGCAGCTTACGAAATAGCGGGGGAGGGGATACGCAGTATTTT; CDR3: CASSLRNSGGGDTQYF
D: .; size: .; V: TRBV10-3; J: TRBJ1-3; DNA: TGTGCCATCAGTGGGTCTCCCCATGGAAACACCATATATTTT; CDR3: CAISGSPHGNTIYF
D: .; size: .; V: TRBV7-2; J: TRBJ1-5; DNA: TGTGCCAGCAGCTTAGCCCCAGGGCAAAATCAGCCCCAGCATTTT; CDR3: CASSLAPGQNQPQHF
D: TRBD1; size: .; V: TRBV7-2; J: TRBJ1-6; DNA: TGTGCCAGCAGCCACGACAGGGGGCTTGCACCCCTCCACTTT; CDR3: CASSHDRGLAPLHF
D: TRBD2; size: .; V: TRBV11-1; J: TRBJ2-7; DNA: TGTGCCAGCAGCGGGGGGCTAGCGGGAGCCTACGAGCAGTACTTC; CDR3: CASSGGLAGAYEQYF
D: .; size: .; V: TRBV6-4; J: TRBJ1-1; DNA: TGTGCCAGCAGTGAAACTCAGGAAACTGAAGCTTTCTTT; CDR3: CASSETQETEAFF
D: .; size: .; V: TRBV7-9; J: TRBJ1-4; DNA: TGTGCCAGCAGCCCCCCGTCAGTCCCTTCTGAAAAACTGTTTTTT; CDR3: CASSPPSVPSEKLFF
D: .; size: .; V: TRBV6-6; J: TRBJ2-5; DNA: TGTGCCAGCAGTCAAGCTGAGACCCAGTACTTC; CDR3: CASSQAETQYF
D: TRBD1; size: .; V: TRBV5-4; J: TRBJ2-7; DNA: TGTGCCAGCAGCTTGGAACAGGGGGGATACTACGAGCAGTACTTC; CDR3: CASSLEQGGYYEQYF
D: TRBD2; size: once; V: TRBV6-5; J: TRBJ2-4; DNA: TGTGCCAGCGGACGCGGCGGGAGCGGAAACATTCAGTACTTC; CDR3: CASGRGGSGNIQYF
D: .; size: .; V: TRBV5-4; J: TRBJ1-2; DNA: TGTGCCAGCAGCTTTGGGCAGGACATCTATGGCTACACCTTC; CDR3: CASSFGQDIYGYTF
D: TRBD2; size: .; V: TRBV27; J: TRBJ2-5; DNA: TGTGCCAGCAGTTTATTGGGGACTAGCGTTAAAGAGACCCAGTACTTC; CDR3: CASSLLGTSVKETQYF
D: TRBD2; size: .; V: TRBV28; J: TRBJ2-2; DNA: TGTGCCAGCAGTTTTTCCTCTAGGGAGGCCGGGAGGCCCAACACCGGGGAGCTGTTTTTT; CDR3: CASSFSSREAGRPNTGELFF